Listed below are T cell receptor beta chains from one sample, sequenced in a study of CD4 and CD8 cells across lung adenocarcinoma regions. TCRdb passed the PCR reads through MiXCR, listing each CDR3 protein once. The profile shows under 15,000 distinct CDR3 sequences, roughly 50% of them singletons. Sequencing input: CD8+ T cells from the margin of a lung tumor. Source of these receptors: a male donor with lung adenocarcinoma. The CD4 and CD8 labels of this study may be unreliable. The CDR3 runs from the conserved cysteine through the conserved F or W. The D gene is left open where the match is weak. Size tells how often a clone was seen (once, few, many) or the class of an expanded clone, and some rows leave it out.

V gene: TRBV6-1
J gene: TRBJ2-5
clone size: -
D gene: -
CDR3 protein: CASSAGLGGRDQETQYF
CDR3 DNA: TGTGCCAGCAGTGCGGGGCTCGGGGGCCGAGACCAAGAGACCCAGTACTTC

V gene: TRBV27
J gene: TRBJ2-7
clone size: -
D gene: -
CDR3 protein: CASRTGRPQGTQYF
CDR3 DNA: TGTGCCAGCAGAACAGGCCGTCCCCAGGGGACGCAGTACTTC

V gene: TRBV6-1
J gene: TRBJ2-7
clone size: many
D gene: -
CDR3 protein: CASSQGGGRASEQYF
CDR3 DNA: TGTGCCAGCAGTCAGGGAGGGGGTAGGGCCTCCGAGCAGTACTTC

V gene: TRBV6-1
J gene: TRBJ2-5
clone size: -
D gene: TRBD2
CDR3 protein: CARGTGGGGKDTQYF
CDR3 DNA: TGTGCCAGGGGGACGGGCGGGGGTGGCAAAGATACCCAGTACTTC

V gene: TRBV10-3
J gene: TRBJ2-3
clone size: many
D gene: -
CDR3 protein: CAISDGRGVFTDTQYF
CDR3 DNA: TGTGCCATCAGTGATGGCAGGGGTGTCTTCACAGATACGCAGTATTTT

V gene: TRBV6-2/TRBV6-3
J gene: TRBJ2-5
clone size: many
D gene: -
CDR3 protein: CASSKLGNEQYF
CDR3 DNA: TGTGCCAGCAGTAAGCTGGGCAATGAGCAGTACTTC

V gene: TRBV27
J gene: TRBJ2-5
clone size: -
D gene: -
CDR3 protein: CASSLGGAGEIQYF
CDR3 DNA: TGTGCCAGCAGTTTAGGGGGGGCAGGCGAGATCCAGTACTTC

V gene: TRBV30
J gene: TRBJ2-1
clone size: few
D gene: -
CDR3 protein: CAWSPLGSGSSYNEQFF
CDR3 DNA: TGTGCCTGGAGTCCCTTGGGAAGCGGCAGCTCCTACAATGAGCAGTTCTTC

V gene: TRBV7-2
J gene: TRBJ2-3
clone size: many
D gene: -
CDR3 protein: CASSFPSWGDTQYF
CDR3 DNA: TGTGCCAGCAGCTTCCCTAGTTGGGGAGATACGCAGTATTTT

V gene: TRBV6-1
J gene: TRBJ2-7
clone size: -
D gene: -
CDR3 protein: CASSKSLCATDTQYF
CDR3 DNA: TGTGCCAGCAGTAAGAGTTTGTGTGCCACAGACACGCAGTACTTC

V gene: TRBV6-1
J gene: TRBJ1-1
clone size: -
D gene: -
CDR3 protein: CASSPGTGEAFF
CDR3 DNA: TGTGCCAGCAGCCCGGGGACGGGAGAAGCTTTCTTT

V gene: TRBV27
J gene: TRBJ2-1
clone size: few
D gene: -
CDR3 protein: CASSLFSAAYNEQFF
CDR3 DNA: TGTGCCAGCAGTTTATTTTCGGCAGCGTACAATGAGCAGTTCTTC

V gene: TRBV10-3
J gene: TRBJ2-3
clone size: -
D gene: TRBD1
CDR3 protein: CATSGQGTDTQYF
CDR3 DNA: TGTGCCACGTCGGGACAGGGCACAGATACGCAGTATTTT

V gene: TRBV6-1
J gene: TRBJ2-1
clone size: large
D gene: -
CDR3 protein: CASTPGPANEQFF
CDR3 DNA: TGTGCCAGCACACCCGGGCCCGCCAATGAGCAGTTCTTC

V gene: TRBV6-1
J gene: TRBJ2-3
clone size: -
D gene: -
CDR3 protein: CARGRRGGNQETQYF
CDR3 DNA: TGTGCCAGGGGGAGGAGGGGCGGAAACCAAGAGACGCAGTATTTT